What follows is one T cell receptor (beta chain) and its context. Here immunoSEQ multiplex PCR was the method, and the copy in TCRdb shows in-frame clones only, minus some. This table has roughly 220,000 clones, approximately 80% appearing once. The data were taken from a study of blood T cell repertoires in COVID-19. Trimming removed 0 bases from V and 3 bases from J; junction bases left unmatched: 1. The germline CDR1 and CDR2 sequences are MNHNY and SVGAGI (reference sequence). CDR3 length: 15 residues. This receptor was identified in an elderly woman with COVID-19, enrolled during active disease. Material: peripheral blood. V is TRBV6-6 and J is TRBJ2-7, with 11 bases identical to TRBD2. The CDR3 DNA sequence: TGTGCCAGCAGTTACTCGACTAGCGGGATCTACGAGCAGTACTTC. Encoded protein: CASSYSTSGIYEQYF.